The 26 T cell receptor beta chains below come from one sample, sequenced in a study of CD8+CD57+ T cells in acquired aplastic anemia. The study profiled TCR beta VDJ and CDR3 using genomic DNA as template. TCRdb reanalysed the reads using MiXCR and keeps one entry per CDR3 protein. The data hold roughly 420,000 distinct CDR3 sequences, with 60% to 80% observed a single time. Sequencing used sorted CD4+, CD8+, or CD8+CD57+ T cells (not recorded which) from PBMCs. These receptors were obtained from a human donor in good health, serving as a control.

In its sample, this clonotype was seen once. The CDR3 reads CASSPHKPDTQYVDTF. Here the CDR3 DNA reads TGTGCCAGCAGTCCCCACAAACCGGATACGCAGTATGTTGACACCTTC. The chain carries TRBV2 and TRBJ1-2, with D hard to call. The germline V and J ends were trimmed by 5 bases and 12 bases, with 28 bases remaining between them. CDR3 length: 16 amino acids. Germline V gene data show CDR1 as SNHLY and CDR2 as FYNNEI.

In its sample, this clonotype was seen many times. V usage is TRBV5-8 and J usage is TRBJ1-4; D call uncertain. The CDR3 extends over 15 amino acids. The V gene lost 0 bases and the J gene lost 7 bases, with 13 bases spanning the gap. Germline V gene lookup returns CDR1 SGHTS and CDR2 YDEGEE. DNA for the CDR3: TGTGCCAGCAGCTTGGACACGCGTTGGGGTGAAAAACTGTTTTTT. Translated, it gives CASSLDTRWGEKLFF.

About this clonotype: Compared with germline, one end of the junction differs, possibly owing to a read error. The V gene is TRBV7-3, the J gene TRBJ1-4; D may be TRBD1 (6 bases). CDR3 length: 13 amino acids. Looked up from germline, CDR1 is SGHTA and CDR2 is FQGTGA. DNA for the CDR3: TGTGCCAGCAGCTTACGTACCGCCGGGGGGCTGTTCTTC. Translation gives CASSLRTAGGLFF.

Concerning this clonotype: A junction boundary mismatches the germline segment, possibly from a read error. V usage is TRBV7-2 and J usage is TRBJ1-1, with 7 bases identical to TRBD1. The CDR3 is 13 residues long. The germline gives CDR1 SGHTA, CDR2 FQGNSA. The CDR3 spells CASSSRMYGTAVF. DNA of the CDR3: TGTGCCAGCAGCTCAAGGATGTATGGGACAGCGGTCTTT.

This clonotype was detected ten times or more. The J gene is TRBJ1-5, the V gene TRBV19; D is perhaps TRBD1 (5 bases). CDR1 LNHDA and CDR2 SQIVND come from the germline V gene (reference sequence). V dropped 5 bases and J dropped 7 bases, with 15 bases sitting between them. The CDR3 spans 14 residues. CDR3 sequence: CASSPRQGLQPQHF. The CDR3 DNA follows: TGTGCCAGTAGTCCGCGCCAGGGACTGCAGCCCCAGCATTTT.

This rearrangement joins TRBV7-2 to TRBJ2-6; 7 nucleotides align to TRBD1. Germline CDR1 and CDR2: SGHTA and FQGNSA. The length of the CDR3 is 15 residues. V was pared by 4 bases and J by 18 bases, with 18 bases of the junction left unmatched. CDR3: CASSSTGISNQPQTF. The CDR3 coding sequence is TGTGCCAGCAGCTCGACAGGGATCAGCAATCAGCCCCAGACTTTC.

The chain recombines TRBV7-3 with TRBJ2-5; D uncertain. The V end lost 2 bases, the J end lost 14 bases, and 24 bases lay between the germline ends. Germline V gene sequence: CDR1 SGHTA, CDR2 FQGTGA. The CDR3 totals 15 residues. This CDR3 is CASSLDHLANTEPYF. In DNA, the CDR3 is TGTGCCAGCAGCTTAGATCACCTGGCGAACACTGAACCTTACTTC. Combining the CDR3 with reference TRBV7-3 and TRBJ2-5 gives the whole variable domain GAGVSQTPSNKVTEKGKYVELRCDPISGHTALYWYRQSLGQGPEFLIYFQGTGAADDSGLPNDRFFAVRPEGSVSTLKIQRTERGDSAVYLCASSLDHLANTEPYFGPGTRLLVL.

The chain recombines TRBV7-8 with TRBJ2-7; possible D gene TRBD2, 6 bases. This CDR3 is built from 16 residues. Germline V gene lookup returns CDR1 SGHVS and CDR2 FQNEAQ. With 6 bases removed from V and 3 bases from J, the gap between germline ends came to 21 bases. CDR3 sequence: CASSGGRSTGRYEQYF. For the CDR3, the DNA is TGTGCCAGCAGTGGAGGGCGGTCTACGGGTCGCTACGAGCAGTACTTC. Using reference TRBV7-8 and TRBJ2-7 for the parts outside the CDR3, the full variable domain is GAGVSQSPRYKVAKRGQDVALRCDPISGHVSLFWYQQALGQGPEFLTYFQNEAQLDKSGLPSDRFFAERPEGSVSTLKIQRTQQEDSAVYLCASSGGRSTGRYEQYFGPGTRLTVT.

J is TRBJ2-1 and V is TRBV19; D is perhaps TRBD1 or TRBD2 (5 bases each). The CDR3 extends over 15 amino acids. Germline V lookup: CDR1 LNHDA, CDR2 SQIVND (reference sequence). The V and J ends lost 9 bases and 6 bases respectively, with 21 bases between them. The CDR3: CASSGVGGGCNEQFF. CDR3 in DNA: TGTGCCAGCAGCGGAGTCGGTGGGGGTTGCAATGAGCAGTTCTTC.

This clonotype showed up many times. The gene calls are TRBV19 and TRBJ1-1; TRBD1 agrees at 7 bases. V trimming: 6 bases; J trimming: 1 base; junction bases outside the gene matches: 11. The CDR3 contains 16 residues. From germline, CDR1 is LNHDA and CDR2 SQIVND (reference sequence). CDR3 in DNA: TGTGCCAGTAGCCCGGGACAGCCTTACTCGAACACTGAAGCTTTCTTT. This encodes CASSPGQPYSNTEAFF. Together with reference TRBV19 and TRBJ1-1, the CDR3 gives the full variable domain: DGGITQSPKYLFRKEGQNVTLSCEQNLNHDAMYWYRQDPGQGLRLIYYSQIVNDFQKGDIAEGYSVSREKKESFPLTVTSAQKNPTAFYLCASSPGQPYSNTEAFFGQGTRLTVV.

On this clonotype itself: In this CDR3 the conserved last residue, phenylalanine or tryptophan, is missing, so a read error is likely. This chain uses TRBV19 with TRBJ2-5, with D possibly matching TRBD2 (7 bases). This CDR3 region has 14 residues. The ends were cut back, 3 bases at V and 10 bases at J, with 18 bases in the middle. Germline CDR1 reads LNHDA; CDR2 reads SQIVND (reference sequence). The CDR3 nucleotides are TGTGCCAGTAGTATCGGCGGGGGCCCATCGAGCCAGTACTCC. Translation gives CASSIGGGPSSQYS.

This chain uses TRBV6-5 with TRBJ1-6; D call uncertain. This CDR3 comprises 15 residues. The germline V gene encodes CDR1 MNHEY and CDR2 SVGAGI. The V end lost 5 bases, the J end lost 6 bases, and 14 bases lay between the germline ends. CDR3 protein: CASSPSPAGNSPLHF. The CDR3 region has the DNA TGTGCCAGCAGTCCGAGTCCAGCCGGTAATTCACCCCTCCACTTT.

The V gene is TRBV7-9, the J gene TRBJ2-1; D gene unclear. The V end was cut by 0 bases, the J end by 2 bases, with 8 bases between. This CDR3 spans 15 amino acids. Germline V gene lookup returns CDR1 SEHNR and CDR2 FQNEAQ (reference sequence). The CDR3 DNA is TGTGCCAGCAGCTTAGCAGGGCTGGCCTACAATGAGCAGTTCTTC. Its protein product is CASSLAGLAYNEQFF. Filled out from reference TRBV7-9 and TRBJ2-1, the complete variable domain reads DTGVSQNPRHKITKRGQNVTFRCDPISEHNRLYWYRQTLGQGPEFLTYFQNEAQLEKSRLLSDRFSAERPKGSFSTLEIQRTEQGDSAMYLCASSLAGLAYNEQFFGPGTRLTVL.

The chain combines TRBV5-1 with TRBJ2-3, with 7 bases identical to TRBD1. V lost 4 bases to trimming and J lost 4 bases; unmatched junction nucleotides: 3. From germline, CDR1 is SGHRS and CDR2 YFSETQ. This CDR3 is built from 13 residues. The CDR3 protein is CASSATGPDTQYF. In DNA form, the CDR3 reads TGCGCCAGCAGCGCGACAGGGCCAGATACGCAGTATTTT.

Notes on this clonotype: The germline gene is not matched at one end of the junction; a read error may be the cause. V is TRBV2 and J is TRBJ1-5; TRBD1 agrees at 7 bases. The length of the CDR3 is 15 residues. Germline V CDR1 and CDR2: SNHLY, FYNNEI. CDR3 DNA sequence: TGTGCCAGCAGCATTACGGACAGGAGGGATCAGTCCCAGCATTTT. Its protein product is CASSITDRRDQSQHF. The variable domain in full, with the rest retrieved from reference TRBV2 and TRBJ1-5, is EPEVTQTPSHQVTQMGQEVILRCVPISNHLYFYWYRQILGQKVEFLVSFYNNEISEKSEIFDDQFSVERPDGSNFTLKIRSTKLEDSAMYFCASSITDRRDQSQHFGDGTRLSIL.

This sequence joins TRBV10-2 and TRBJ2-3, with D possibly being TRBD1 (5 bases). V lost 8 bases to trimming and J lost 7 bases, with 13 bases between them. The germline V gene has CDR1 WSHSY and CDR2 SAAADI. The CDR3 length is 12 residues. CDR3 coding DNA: TGCGCCAGCTTGTTAGACAGTTATACGCAGTATTTT. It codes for CASLLDSYTQYF.

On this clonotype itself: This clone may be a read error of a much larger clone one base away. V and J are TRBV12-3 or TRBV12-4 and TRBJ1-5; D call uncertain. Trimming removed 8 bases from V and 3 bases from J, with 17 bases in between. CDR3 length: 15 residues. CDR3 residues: CASGPGVGINQPQHF. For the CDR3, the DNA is TGTGCCAGCGGTCCTGGGGTAGGTATCAATCAGCCCCAGCATTTT.

DNA for the CDR3: TGTGCCAGCAGTCGGGATTTACAGGGTCCAGATACGCAGTATTTT. Translation: CASSRDLQGPDTQYF. The V and J genes are TRBV12-3 or TRBV12-4 and TRBJ2-3; possible D gene TRBD1, 6 bases. The CDR3 length is 15 residues. Trimming cost V 5 bases and J 4 bases, with 16 bases left between them.

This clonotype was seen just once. The CDR3 sequence: CASGHYGHTF. For the CDR3, the DNA is TGTGCCAGCGGCCACTACGGACACACCTTC. The chain joins TRBV5-8 to TRBJ1-2, with D unclear. The CDR3 loop spans 10 amino acids. Trimming took off 7 bases at V and 12 bases at J, with 13 bases between the two ends. CDR1 SGHTS and CDR2 YDEGEE come from the germline V gene.

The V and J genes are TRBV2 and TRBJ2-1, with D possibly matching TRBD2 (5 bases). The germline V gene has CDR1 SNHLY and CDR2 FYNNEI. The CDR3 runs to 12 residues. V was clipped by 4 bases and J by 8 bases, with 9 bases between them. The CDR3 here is CASSGRRDEQFF. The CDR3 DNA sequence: TGTGCCAGCAGTGGAAGGCGGGATGAGCAGTTCTTC.

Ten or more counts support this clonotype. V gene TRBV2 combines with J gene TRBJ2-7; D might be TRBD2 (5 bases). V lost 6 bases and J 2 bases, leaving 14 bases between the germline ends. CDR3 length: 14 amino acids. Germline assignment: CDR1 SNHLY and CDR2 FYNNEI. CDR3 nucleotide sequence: TGTGCCAGCAGGAGGACTCCTCAAACCTACGAGCAGTACTTC. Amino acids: CASRRTPQTYEQYF.

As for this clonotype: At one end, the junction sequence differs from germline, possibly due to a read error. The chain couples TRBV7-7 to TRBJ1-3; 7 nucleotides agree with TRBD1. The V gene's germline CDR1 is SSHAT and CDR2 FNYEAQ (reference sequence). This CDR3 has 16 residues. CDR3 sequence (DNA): TGTGCTAGCAGCTCGGGGACTAGCGGGGGACAGTCAGATATATATTTT. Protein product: CASSSGTSGGQSDIYF.

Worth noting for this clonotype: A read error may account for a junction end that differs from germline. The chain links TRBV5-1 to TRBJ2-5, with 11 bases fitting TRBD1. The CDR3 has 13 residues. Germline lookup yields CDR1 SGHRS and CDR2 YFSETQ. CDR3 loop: CASSLEGQGAQYF. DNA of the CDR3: TGTGCCAGCAGCCTGGAGGGACAGGGGGCCCAGTACTTC.

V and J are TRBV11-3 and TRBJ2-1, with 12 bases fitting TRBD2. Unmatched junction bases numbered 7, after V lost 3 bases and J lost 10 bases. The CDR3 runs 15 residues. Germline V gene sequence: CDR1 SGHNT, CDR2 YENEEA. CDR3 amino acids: CASSFPSGGASEQFF. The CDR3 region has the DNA TGTGCCAGCAGCTTCCCTAGCGGGGGGGCATCCGAGCAGTTCTTC.

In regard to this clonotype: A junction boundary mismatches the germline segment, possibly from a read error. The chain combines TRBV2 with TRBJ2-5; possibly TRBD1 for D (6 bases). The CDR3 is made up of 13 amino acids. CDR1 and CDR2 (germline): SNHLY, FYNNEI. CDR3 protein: CASSEQGNENHYF. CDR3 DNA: TGCGCCAGCAGTGAACAGGGAAATGAGAACCATTACTTC.

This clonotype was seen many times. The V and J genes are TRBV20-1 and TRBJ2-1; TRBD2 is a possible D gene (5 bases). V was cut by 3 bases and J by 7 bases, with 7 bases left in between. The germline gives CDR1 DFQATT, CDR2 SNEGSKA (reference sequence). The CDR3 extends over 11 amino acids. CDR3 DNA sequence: TGCAGTGCTAGGAGGGATAATGAGCAGTTCTTC. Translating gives CSARRDNEQFF.